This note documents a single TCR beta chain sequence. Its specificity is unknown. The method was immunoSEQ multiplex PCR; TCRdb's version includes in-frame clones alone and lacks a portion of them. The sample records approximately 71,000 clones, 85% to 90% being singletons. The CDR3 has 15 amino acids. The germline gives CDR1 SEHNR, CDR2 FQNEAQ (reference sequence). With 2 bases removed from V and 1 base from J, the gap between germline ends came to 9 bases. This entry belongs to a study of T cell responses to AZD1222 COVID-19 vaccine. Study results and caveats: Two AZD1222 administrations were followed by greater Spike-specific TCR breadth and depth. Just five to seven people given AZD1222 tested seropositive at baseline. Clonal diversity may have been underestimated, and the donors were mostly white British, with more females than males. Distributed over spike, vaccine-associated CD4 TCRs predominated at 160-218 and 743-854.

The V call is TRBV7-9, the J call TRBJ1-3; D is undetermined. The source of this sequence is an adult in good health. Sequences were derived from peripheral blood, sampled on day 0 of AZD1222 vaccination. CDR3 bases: TGTGCCAGCAGCTTATGGAGGGCGTCTGGAAACACCATATATTTT. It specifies CASSLWRASGNTIYF. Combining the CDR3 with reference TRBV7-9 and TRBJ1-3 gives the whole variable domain DTGVSQNPRHKITKRGQNVTFRCDPISEHNRLYWYRQTLGQGPEFLTYFQNEAQLEKSRLLSDRFSAERPKGSFSTLEIQRTEQGDSAMYLCASSLWRASGNTIYFGEGSWLTVV.